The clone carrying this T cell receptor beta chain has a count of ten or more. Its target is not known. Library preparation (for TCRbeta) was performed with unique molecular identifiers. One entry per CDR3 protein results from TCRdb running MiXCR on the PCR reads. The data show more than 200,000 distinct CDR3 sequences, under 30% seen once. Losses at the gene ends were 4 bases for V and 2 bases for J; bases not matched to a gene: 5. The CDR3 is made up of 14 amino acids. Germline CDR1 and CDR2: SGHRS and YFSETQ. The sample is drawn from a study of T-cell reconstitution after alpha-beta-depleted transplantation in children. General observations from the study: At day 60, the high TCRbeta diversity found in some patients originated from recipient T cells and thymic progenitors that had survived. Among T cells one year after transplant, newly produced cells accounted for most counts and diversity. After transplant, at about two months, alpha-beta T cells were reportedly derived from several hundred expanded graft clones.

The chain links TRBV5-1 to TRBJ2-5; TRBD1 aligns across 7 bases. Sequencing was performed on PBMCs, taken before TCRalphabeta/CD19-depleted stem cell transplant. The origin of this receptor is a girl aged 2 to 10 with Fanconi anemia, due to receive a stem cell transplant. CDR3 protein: CASSPRTGQETQYF. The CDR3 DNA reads TGCGCCAGCAGCCCCAGGACAGGACAAGAGACCCAGTACTTC.